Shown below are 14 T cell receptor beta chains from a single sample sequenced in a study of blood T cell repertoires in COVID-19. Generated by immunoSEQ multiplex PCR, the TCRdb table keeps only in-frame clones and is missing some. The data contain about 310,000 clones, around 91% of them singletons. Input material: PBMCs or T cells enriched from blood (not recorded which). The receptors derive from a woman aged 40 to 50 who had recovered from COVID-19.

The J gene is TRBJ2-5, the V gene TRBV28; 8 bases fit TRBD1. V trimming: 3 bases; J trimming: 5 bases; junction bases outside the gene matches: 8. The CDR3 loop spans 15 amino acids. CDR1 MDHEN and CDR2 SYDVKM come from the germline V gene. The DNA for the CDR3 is TGTGCCAGCAGTTTCGGACAGGGTATATTGGAGACCCAGTACTTC. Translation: CASSFGQGILETQYF.

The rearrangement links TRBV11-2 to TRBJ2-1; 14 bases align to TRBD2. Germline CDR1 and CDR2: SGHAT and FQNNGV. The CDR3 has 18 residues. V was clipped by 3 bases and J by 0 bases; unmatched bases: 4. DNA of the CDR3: TGTGCCAGCAGCTTGAGACTAGCGGGAGGGACCTCCTACAATGAGCAGTTCTTC. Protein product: CASSLRLAGGTSYNEQFF.

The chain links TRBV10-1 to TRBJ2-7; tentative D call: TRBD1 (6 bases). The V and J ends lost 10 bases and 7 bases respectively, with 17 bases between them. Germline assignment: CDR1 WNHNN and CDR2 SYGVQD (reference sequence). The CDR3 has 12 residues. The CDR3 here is CATTARDTEQYF. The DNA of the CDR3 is TGCGCCACAACAGCCCGGGACACAGAGCAGTACTTC.

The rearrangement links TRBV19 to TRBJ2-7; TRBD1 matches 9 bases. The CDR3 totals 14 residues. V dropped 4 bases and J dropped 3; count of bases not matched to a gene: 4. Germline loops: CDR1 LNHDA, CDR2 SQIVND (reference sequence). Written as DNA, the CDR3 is TGTGCCAGTAGTACTAGGACAGGGGACTACGAGCAGTACTTC. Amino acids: CASSTRTGDYEQYF.

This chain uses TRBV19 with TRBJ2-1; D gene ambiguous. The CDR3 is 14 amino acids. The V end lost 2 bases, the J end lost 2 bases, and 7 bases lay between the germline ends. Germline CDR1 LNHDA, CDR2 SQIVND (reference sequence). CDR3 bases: TGTGCCAGTAGTATACCTAGGACCTACAATGAGCAGTTCTTC. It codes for CASSIPRTYNEQFF.

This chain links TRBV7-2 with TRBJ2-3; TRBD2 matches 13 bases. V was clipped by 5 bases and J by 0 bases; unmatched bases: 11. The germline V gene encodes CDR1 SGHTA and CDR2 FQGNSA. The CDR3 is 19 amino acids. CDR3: CASSHTRLAGGRSTDTQYF. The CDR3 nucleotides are TGTGCCAGCAGCCACACCCGACTAGCGGGGGGTAGGAGCACAGATACGCAGTATTTT.

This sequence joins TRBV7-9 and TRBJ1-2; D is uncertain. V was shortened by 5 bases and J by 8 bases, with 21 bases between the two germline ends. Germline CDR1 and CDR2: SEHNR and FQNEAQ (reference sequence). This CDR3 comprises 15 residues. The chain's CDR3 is CASSNTTPVGRGYTF. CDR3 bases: TGTGCCAGCAGCAACACCACCCCCGTGGGGAGAGGCTACACCTTC.

The CDR3, as DNA: TGTGCCAGCAGCCATACAGTTTCCTCTGGAAACACCATATATTTT. It is translated as CASSHTVSSGNTIYF. The chain employs TRBV7-9 and TRBJ1-3; D not resolved. Germline V gene sequence: CDR1 SEHNR, CDR2 FQNEAQ (reference sequence). V was pared by 5 bases and J by 0 bases, with 11 bases between. The length of the CDR3 is 15 residues.

CDR3 protein: CASSQDWSPPMNTEAFF. In nucleotides, the CDR3 is TGCGCCAGCAGCCAAGATTGGAGCCCCCCGATGAACACTGAAGCTTTCTTT. The genes are TRBV4-1 and TRBJ1-1; no clear D. Germline V gene sequence: CDR1 MGHRA, CDR2 YSYEKL. CDR3 size: 17 residues. V was pared by 0 bases and J by 0 bases, with 14 bases between.

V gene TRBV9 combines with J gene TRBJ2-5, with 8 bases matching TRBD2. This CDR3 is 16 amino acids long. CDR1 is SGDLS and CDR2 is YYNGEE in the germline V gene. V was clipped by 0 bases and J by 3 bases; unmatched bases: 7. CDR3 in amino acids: CASSVGAGGWEETQYF. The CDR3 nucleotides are TGTGCCAGCAGCGTAGGGGCGGGAGGTTGGGAAGAGACCCAGTACTTC.

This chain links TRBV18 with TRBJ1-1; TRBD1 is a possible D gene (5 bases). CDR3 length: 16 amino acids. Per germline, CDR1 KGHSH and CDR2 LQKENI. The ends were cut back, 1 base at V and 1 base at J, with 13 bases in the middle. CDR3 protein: CASSPRMTEGNTEAFF. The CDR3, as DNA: TGTGCCAGCTCACCACGTATGACAGAAGGGAACACTGAAGCTTTCTTT.

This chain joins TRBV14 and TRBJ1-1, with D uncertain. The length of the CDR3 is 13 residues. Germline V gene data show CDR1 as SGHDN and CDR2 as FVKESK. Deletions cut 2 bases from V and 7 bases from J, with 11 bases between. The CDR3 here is CASSQMPTSEAFF. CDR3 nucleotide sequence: TGTGCCAGCAGCCAAATGCCTACGAGTGAAGCTTTCTTT.

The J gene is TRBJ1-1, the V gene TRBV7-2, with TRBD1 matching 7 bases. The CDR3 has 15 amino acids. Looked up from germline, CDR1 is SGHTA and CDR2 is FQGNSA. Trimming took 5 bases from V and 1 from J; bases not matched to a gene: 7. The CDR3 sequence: CASSITGVPNTEAFF. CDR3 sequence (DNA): TGTGCCAGCAGCATCACAGGGGTGCCGAACACTGAAGCTTTCTTT. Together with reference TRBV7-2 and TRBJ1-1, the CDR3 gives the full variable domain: GAGVSQSPSNKVTEKGKDVELRCDPISGHTALYWYRQSLGQGLEFLIYFQGNSAPDKSGLPSDRFSAERTGGSVSTLTIQRTQQEDSAVYLCASSITGVPNTEAFFGQGTRLTVV.

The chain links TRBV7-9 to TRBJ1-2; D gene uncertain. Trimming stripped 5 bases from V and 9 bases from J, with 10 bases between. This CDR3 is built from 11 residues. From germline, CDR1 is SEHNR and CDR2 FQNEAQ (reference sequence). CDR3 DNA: TGTGCCAGCAGCCCCGGCGGGAGCTACACCTTC. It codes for CASSPGGSYTF.